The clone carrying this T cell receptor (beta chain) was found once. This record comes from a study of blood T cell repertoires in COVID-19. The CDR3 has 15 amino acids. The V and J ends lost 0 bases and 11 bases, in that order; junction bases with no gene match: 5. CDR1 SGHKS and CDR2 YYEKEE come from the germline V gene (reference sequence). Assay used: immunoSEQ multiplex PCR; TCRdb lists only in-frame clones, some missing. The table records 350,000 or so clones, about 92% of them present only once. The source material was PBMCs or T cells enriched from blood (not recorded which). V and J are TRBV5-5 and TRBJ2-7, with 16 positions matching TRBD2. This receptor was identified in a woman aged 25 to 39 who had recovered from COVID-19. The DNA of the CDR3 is TGTGCCAGCAGCTTGGGGGGGACTAGCGGGAGGGCCGAGTACTTC. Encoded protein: CASSLGGTSGRAEYF.